Listed here are 15 T cell receptor beta chains from one sample, sequenced in a study of shared clonotypes between healthy human individuals. Sequencing used immunoSEQ multiplex PCR; TCRdb keeps in-frame clones, though not all of them. Here the sample spans roughly 1,600,000 clones, approximately 98.5% being singletons. Material: naive CD4+ T cells sorted from blood. Subset defined: CD45RA+ positively selected. These TCRs come from a man aged 30 to 45 in good health.

The sample holds one count of this clone. The chain combines TRBV27 with TRBJ2-3; tentative D call: TRBD1 (6 bases). V shed 6 bases and J shed 2 bases, with 18 bases lying between them. Germline lookup yields CDR1 MNHEY and CDR2 SMNVEV (reference sequence). The CDR3 runs to 16 residues. CDR3 coding DNA: TGTGCCAGCAGCTATGACAGGACACTGCCCACAGATACGCAGTATTTT. It yields the protein CASSYDRTLPTDTQYF.

This chain joins TRBV19 and TRBJ1-5; 8 bases line up with TRBD1. The CDR3 totals 15 residues. With 1 base clipped from V and 2 bases from J, the junction kept 1 base outside the gene matches. Germline V gives CDR1 LNHDA, CDR2 SQIVND (reference sequence). DNA of the CDR3: TGTGCCAGTAGTATAGCAGGGGGCCGCAATCAGCCCCAGCATTTT. Translated, it gives CASSIAGGRNQPQHF.

This chain joins TRBV9 and TRBJ2-2; possibly TRBD2 for D (5 bases). V lost 0 bases to trimming and J lost 2 bases, with 11 bases between them. CDR3 length equals 16 residues. The germline V gene has CDR1 SGDLS and CDR2 YYNGEE. CDR3 sequence: CASSVGSDLNTGELFF. In DNA form, the CDR3 reads TGTGCCAGCAGCGTAGGTAGCGACCTAAACACCGGGGAGCTGTTTTTT.

J is TRBJ1-2 and V is TRBV6-6, with a tentative D call TRBD1 (5 bases). This CDR3 is 16 amino acids long. Trimming cost V 0 bases and J 2 bases, with 13 bases left between them. The germline V gene has CDR1 MNHNY and CDR2 SVGAGI (reference sequence). The CDR3 coding sequence is TGTGCCAGCAGTTACTCACAGGAGGGCCTCAACTATGGCTACACCTTC. Its protein product is CASSYSQEGLNYGYTF.

DNA of the CDR3: TGCGCCAGCAGTCTAACAGGGTCGGGCACTGAAGCTTTCTTT. It encodes CASSLTGSGTEAFF. The rearrangement links TRBV5-1 to TRBJ1-1; D is perhaps TRBD1 (6 bases). This CDR3 has 14 residues. Germline CDR1 SGHRS, CDR2 YFSETQ. V lost 5 bases, J lost 4 bases, and 15 bases lay in between.

The V gene is TRBV9, the J gene TRBJ2-3; 8 bases are shared with TRBD2. This CDR3 contains 17 residues. V lost 0 bases to trimming and J lost 3 bases; unmatched junction nucleotides: 9. Germline V gene lookup returns CDR1 SGDLS and CDR2 YYNGEE. CDR3 sequence reads: CASSVAPGTRPTDTQYF. As DNA, the CDR3 is TGTGCCAGCAGCGTAGCTCCCGGGACTAGGCCTACAGATACGCAGTATTTT.

The chain employs TRBV5-4 and TRBJ2-5; 8 positions match TRBD2. Germline V gene sequence: CDR1 SGHNT, CDR2 YYREEE (reference sequence). The ends lost 2 bases at V and 4 bases at J; junction bases unmatched: 7. CDR3 size: 15 residues. The chain's CDR3 is CASSFRAGDRETQYF. CDR3 in DNA: TGTGCCAGCAGCTTCCGAGCGGGAGATAGAGAGACCCAGTACTTC.

This clone was found a few times. The germline gene is not matched at one end of the junction; a read error may be the cause. The rearrangement uses TRBV28 and TRBJ1-5, with 7 bases identical to TRBD1. Germline lookup yields CDR1 MDHEN and CDR2 SYDVKM. This CDR3 spans 14 amino acids. This CDR3 reads CASSMDRRNRPQHF. CDR3 coding DNA: TGTGCCAGCAGCATGGACAGGCGTAATCGGCCCCAGCATTTT. Together with reference TRBV28 and TRBJ1-5, the CDR3 gives the full variable domain: DVKVTQSSRYLVKRTGEKVFLECVQDMDHENMFWYRQDPGLGLRLIYFSYDVKMKEKGDIPEGYSVSREKKERFSLILESASTNQTSMYLCASSMDRRNRPQHFGDGTRLSIL.

The CDR3 DNA follows: TGCGCCAGCAGCTTGGGCGGGACGGCACGAGGAGGGCAGTTCTTC. Protein: CASSLGGTARGGQFF. The chain employs TRBV5-1 and TRBJ2-1, with a tentative D call TRBD2 (6 bases). CDR1 is SGHRS, CDR2 YFSETQ, per germline. CDR3 length equals 15 residues. V lost 0 bases and J 12 bases, leaving 19 bases between the germline ends.

The chain carries TRBV11-2 and TRBJ2-2; D is undetermined. V lost 5 bases and J lost 1, with 20 bases in between. This CDR3 is 18 amino acids long. The germline gives CDR1 SGHAT, CDR2 FQNNGV. DNA of the CDR3: TGTGCCAGCAGCCCCCACCCTATTAGCTTAGGGAACACCGGGGAGCTGTTTTTT. It encodes CASSPHPISLGNTGELFF.

The chain joins TRBV19 to TRBJ1-2; 8 bases align to TRBD1. CDR1 is LNHDA, CDR2 SQIVND, per germline (reference sequence). V lost 6 bases to trimming and J lost 1 base; unmatched junction nucleotides: 4. CDR3 size: 14 residues. Here the CDR3 DNA reads TGTGCCAGTAGGGGGACAGGCGTTAACTATGGCTACACCTTC. Protein sequence: CASRGTGVNYGYTF. The full variable domain, rest sourced from reference TRBV19 and TRBJ1-2, is DGGITQSPKYLFRKEGQNVTLSCEQNLNHDAMYWYRQDPGQGLRLIYYSQIVNDFQKGDIAEGYSVSREKKESFPLTVTSAQKNPTAFYLCASRGTGVNYGYTFGSGTRLTVV.

The chain links TRBV11-2 to TRBJ2-3; 10 bases are a match to TRBD2. Unmatched junction bases numbered 6, after V lost 8 bases and J lost 7 bases. The CDR3 contains 13 residues. Germline V CDR1 and CDR2: SGHAT, FQNNGV. The CDR3 protein is CASASGRENTQYF. The CDR3 bases are TGTGCCAGCGCTAGCGGGAGAGAGAATACGCAGTATTTT.

The rearrangement links TRBV27 to TRBJ1-2; D possibly corresponds to TRBD1 (6 bases). The V end lost 5 bases, the J end lost 3 bases, and 10 bases lay between the germline ends. The CDR3 runs to 13 residues. CDR1 and CDR2 (germline): MNHEY, SMNVEV (reference sequence). The CDR3 is CASSVQGHYGYTF. The CDR3 DNA reads TGTGCCAGCAGTGTACAGGGCCACTATGGCTACACCTTC.

V is TRBV19 and J is TRBJ2-1, with D uncertain. This CDR3 has 10 residues. Trimming cost V 3 bases and J 10 bases, with 4 bases left between them. Germline CDR1 is LNHDA and CDR2 is SQIVND (reference sequence). The CDR3 here is CASSIPEQFF. In DNA form, the CDR3 reads TGTGCCAGTAGTATCCCAGAGCAGTTCTTC.

This rearrangement joins TRBV30 to TRBJ2-7; TRBD1 matches at 7 bases. V trimming: 0 bases; J trimming: 5 bases; junction bases outside the gene matches: 4. Germline V gene sequence: CDR1 GTSNPN, CDR2 SVGIG (reference sequence). The CDR3 sequence is 13 residues long. The CDR3 protein is CAWSVGGVDEQYF. Here the CDR3 DNA reads TGTGCCTGGAGTGTAGGGGGCGTCGACGAGCAGTACTTC.